Below, 5 T cell receptor beta chains from the same sample are listed, as sequenced in a study of OX40 agonist ivuxolimab in advanced cancers. TCRdb's table, derived via immunoSEQ multiplex PCR, lists solely in-frame clones and lacks some. This sample carries some 57,000 clones, 80% to 90% of them seen once, and the ten largest clones take 0.95% to 1.5%. Sequencing was performed on CD4+ or CD8+ T cells sorted from blood, taken in a trial of the OX40 agonist ivuxolimab. These receptors were taken from an adult with an advanced solid tumor such as melanoma, head and neck, liver or kidney cancer.

This clone was recorded once. This sequence joins TRBV11-2 and TRBJ2-1, with D possibly matching TRBD1 (6 bases). The germline CDR1 and CDR2 sequences are SGHAT and FQNNGV. V was clipped by 3 bases and J by 0 bases, with 12 bases between them. The CDR3 runs to 16 residues. For the CDR3, the DNA is TGTGCCAGCAGCTTCACAGGGAAAAGCTCCTACAATGAGCAGTTCTTC. Translating gives CASSFTGKSSYNEQFF.

The rearrangement links TRBV5-1 to TRBJ2-2; D possibly corresponds to TRBD1 (6 bases). The germline CDR1 and CDR2 sequences are SGHRS and YFSETQ. Trimming took off 4 bases at V and 2 bases at J, with 12 bases between the two ends. The length of the CDR3 is 15 residues. The DNA for the CDR3 is TGCGCCAGCAGCCGGAGGACAGCTAACACCGGGGAGCTGTTTTTT. This gives the protein CASSRRTANTGELFF.

CDR3 sequence (DNA): TGTGCCAGCAGCCGGCTTCACGTGGAGGGAAACACCATATATTTT. Encoded protein: CASSRLHVEGNTIYF. The V gene is TRBV11-2, the J gene TRBJ1-3; D remains unclear. CDR3 length: 15 residues. The ends were cut back, 5 bases at V and 4 bases at J, with 15 bases in the middle. In germline, CDR1 is SGHAT, CDR2 FQNNGV.

The V call is TRBV11-2, the J call TRBJ1-2; no firm D call. The germline gives CDR1 SGHAT, CDR2 FQNNGV. The V end lost 0 bases, the J end lost 4 bases, and 6 bases lay between the germline ends. The CDR3 has 13 amino acids. The CDR3: CASSLDSVYGYTF. The CDR3 DNA is TGTGCCAGCAGCTTAGATTCCGTCTATGGCTACACCTTC.

The chain couples TRBV12-5 to TRBJ2-1, with D tentatively TRBD2 (5 bases). V shed 3 bases and J shed 12 bases, with 12 bases lying between them. The CDR3 sequence is 12 residues long. Germline CDR1 reads LGHNT; CDR2 reads FRNRAP. The CDR3 sequence: CASGLPRGWQFF. The CDR3 nucleotides read TGTGCTAGTGGTTTACCACGGGGATGGCAGTTCTTC.